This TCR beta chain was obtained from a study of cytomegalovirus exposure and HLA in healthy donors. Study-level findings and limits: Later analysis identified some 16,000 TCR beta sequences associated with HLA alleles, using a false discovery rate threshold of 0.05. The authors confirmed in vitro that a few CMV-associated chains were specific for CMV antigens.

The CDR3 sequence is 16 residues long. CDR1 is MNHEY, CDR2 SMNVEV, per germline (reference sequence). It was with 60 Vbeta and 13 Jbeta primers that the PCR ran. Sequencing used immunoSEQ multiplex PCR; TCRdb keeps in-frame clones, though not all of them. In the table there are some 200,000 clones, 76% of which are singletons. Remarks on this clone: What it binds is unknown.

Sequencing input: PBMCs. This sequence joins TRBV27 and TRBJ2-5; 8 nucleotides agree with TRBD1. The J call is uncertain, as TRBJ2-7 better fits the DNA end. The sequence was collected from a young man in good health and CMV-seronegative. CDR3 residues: CASSLSSGGFLNEQYF. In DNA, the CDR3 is TGTGCCAGCAGTTTATCATCAGGGGGCTTTCTCAACGAGCAGTACTTC.